These T cell receptor beta chains were read from a single sample in a study of a mutant IDH1 vaccine in newly diagnosed glioma. These TCRs are of unknown antigen specificity. Sequencing was performed with immunoSEQ multiplex PCR; in TCRdb, only in-frame clones are kept and a portion is missing. The profile covers approximately 60,000 clones, with roughly nine tenths appearing a single time and about 1.6% taken by the ten largest. The material was PBMCs, obtained from a glioma patient whose treatment included an IDH1 peptide vaccine. The receptors were sampled from a man aged 40-50 years with glioma. Each CDR3 is given with its conserved first and last residue. The order of the fields is D gene, clone size, J gene, V gene, CDR3 protein, CDR3 DNA. The D gene is left open where the match is weak. Clone size is shown for a subset of rows, as once, few, many or a class of expanded clone.

.,.,TRBJ2-1,TRBV27,CASSQHLARVNNEQFF,TGTGCCAGCAGTCAGCACCTTGCCAGGGTGAACAATGAGCAGTTCTTC
.,.,TRBJ1-5,TRBV5-6,CASSGGSRGSNQPQHF,TGTGCCAGCAGCGGGGGGTCCAGGGGAAGCAATCAGCCCCAGCATTTT
TRBD2,.,TRBJ2-7,TRBV5-6,CASSFRNGRGGVYEQYF,TGTGCCAGCAGCTTCAGGAATGGGAGGGGAGGGGTCTACGAGCAGTACTTC
.,few,TRBJ2-2,TRBV9,CASSVDSGTGELFF,TGTGCCAGCAGCGTAGATTCGGGGACCGGGGAGCTGTTTTTT
.,few,TRBJ2-5,TRBV4-1,CASSQGGRQETQYF,TGCGCCAGCAGCCAAGGTGGGCGCCAAGAGACCCAGTACTTC
TRBD2,.,TRBJ2-7,TRBV27,CASASGRGYEQYF,TGTGCCAGCGCCTCAGGGAGGGGCTACGAGCAGTACTTC
.,.,TRBJ2-7,TRBV7-8,CASSSRQDLGEQYF,TGTGCCAGCAGCTCCAGACAGGATCTGGGGGAGCAGTACTTC
TRBD2,few,TRBJ2-3,TRBV2,CASRWVSGRWDTQYF,TGTGCCAGCAGGTGGGTTAGCGGGAGGTGGGATACGCAGTATTTT
.,.,TRBJ2-7,TRBV7-9,CASSLYSASYEQYF,TGTGCCAGCAGCTTATATAGCGCTTCCTACGAGCAGTACTTC
TRBD2,once,TRBJ2-3,TRBV6-5,CASGRESTDTQYF,TGTGCCAGTGGGCGGGAGAGCACAGATACGCAGTATTTT
TRBD2,.,TRBJ2-7,TRBV19,CASSMASGRAEFEQYF,TGTGCCAGTAGTATGGCTAGCGGGAGGGCGGAGTTCGAGCAGTACTTC
.,.,TRBJ1-2,TRBV27,CASTSAEGLHGYTF,TGTGCCAGCACCTCTGCCGAGGGGCTTCATGGCTACACCTTC
TRBD1,.,TRBJ2-2,TRBV7-7,CASSTNRGSAGELFF,TGTGCCAGCAGCACAAACAGGGGAAGTGCCGGGGAGCTGTTTTTT
.,.,TRBJ1-2,TRBV4-3,CASSRTQGVGGYTF,TGCGCCAGCAGCCGGACCCAGGGAGTAGGTGGCTACACCTTC
.,.,TRBJ2-7,TRBV7-6,CASSNTGQSYEQYF,TGTGCCAGCAGCAACACGGGGCAGTCCTACGAGCAGTACTTC
TRBD2,.,TRBJ2-3,TRBV4-2,CASSPLAGTTDTQYF,TGTGCCAGCAGCCCCCTAGCGGGGACCACAGATACGCAGTATTTT
TRBD2,.,TRBJ2-3,TRBV7-2,CASSSYSGRRTDTQYF,TGTGCCAGCAGCTCGTATAGCGGGAGAAGGACAGATACGCAGTATTTT
TRBD1,.,TRBJ2-1,TRBV5-8,CASSLFRGQAYNEQFF,TGTGCCAGCAGCCTCTTTCGGGGACAGGCCTACAATGAGCAGTTCTTC
TRBD1,.,TRBJ1-4,TRBV9,CASSVGQGGEKLFF,TGTGCCAGCAGCGTAGGACAGGGAGGAGAAAAACTGTTTTTT
TRBD2,.,TRBJ2-7,TRBV9,CASSVEGGSGSLFYEQYF,TGTGCCAGCAGCGTAGAGGGTGGTAGCGGGAGCCTTTTCTACGAGCAGTACTTC
.,.,TRBJ2-4,TRBV9,CASSTGNNIQYF,TGTGCCAGCAGCACCGGGAATAACATTCAGTACTTC
TRBD1,.,TRBJ2-7,TRBV13,CASRGQAYEQYF,TGTGCCAGCAGGGGACAGGCCTACGAGCAGTACTTC
.,.,TRBJ2-7,TRBV7-6,CASSLAAQGYEQYF,TGTGCCAGCAGCTTAGCTGCACAGGGTTACGAGCAGTACTTC
.,.,TRBJ2-5,TRBV4-2,CASSQQGYQETQYF,TGTGCCAGCAGCCAGCAGGGGTATCAAGAGACCCAGTACTTC
TRBD2,.,TRBJ2-1,TRBV2,CASGTSGSNEQFF,TGTGCCAGCGGGACTAGCGGATCCAATGAGCAGTTCTTC
.,.,TRBJ1-4,TRBV10-3,CAIGRGQGEKLFF,TGTGCCATCGGACGGGGGCAAGGTGAAAAACTGTTTTTT
.,.,TRBJ2-4,TRBV28,CASSPTLKRNIQYF,TGTGCCAGCAGTCCGACATTGAAACGGAACATTCAGTACTTC
TRBD2,.,TRBJ2-1,TRBV7-2,CASSLIPRLAREQFF,TGTGCCAGCAGCTTGATTCCCAGACTAGCGCGGGAGCAGTTCTTC
.,.,TRBJ2-7,TRBV27,CASSTSSRVREQYF,.
TRBD1,.,TRBJ1-2,TRBV28,CASSQGTVNYGYTF,TGTGCCAGCAGCCAAGGGACAGTCAACTATGGCTACACCTTC
TRBD2,.,TRBJ2-7,TRBV29-1,CSVQRENYEQYF,TGCAGCGTTCAGCGGGAGAACTACGAGCAGTACTTC
TRBD2,once,TRBJ2-1,TRBV4-3,CASSQDLAELYNEQFF,TGCGCCAGCAGCCAAGATCTAGCGGAGCTTTACAATGAGCAGTTCTTC
TRBD1,.,TRBJ1-2,TRBV6-5,CASAQTGSIHGYTF,TGTGCCAGCGCCCAGACAGGGTCAATCCATGGCTACACCTTC
TRBD1,.,TRBJ1-4,TRBV29-1,CSVGTGGLRSEKLFF,TGCAGCGTGGGGACAGGGGGCTTGCGCTCTGAAAAACTGTTTTTT
.,.,TRBJ2-7,TRBV18,CASSPPAARAIREQYF,TGTGCCAGCTCACCACCGGCGGCCAGGGCCATCCGCGAGCAGTACTTC
.,once,TRBJ2-5,TRBV28,CASSSPGLQETQYF,TGTGCCAGCAGTTCCCCGGGGCTGCAAGAGACCCAGTACTTC